Below, 3 T cell receptor beta chains from the same sample are listed, as sequenced in a study of beta chain features in type 1 diabetes. The entirety of the isolated RNA underwent reverse transcription, so expressed TCRB transcripts were sequenced. Using immunoSEQ multiplex PCR, the repertoire was profiled, and TCRdb retains in-frame clones only, with some absent. Of more than 250,000 clones listed, roughly an eighth were seen once; the top ten hold 0.015% to 0.02%. General observations from the study: There was a moderate but significant shortening of TCRB CDR3s in all four CD4+ subsets of Type 1 diabetes patients.

For these TCRs, the target antigens are not known. Material for sequencing was naive CD4+ T cells from blood. The origin of the receptors is a man aged 25-45 years with type 1 diabetes.

The chain combines TRBV28 with TRBJ2-3; TRBD1 is a possible D gene (6 bases). V was shortened by 3 bases and J by 5 bases, with 9 bases between the two germline ends. The CDR3 consists of 13 residues. CDR1 is MDHEN and CDR2 is SYDVKM in the germline V gene. CDR3 amino acids: CASSLVQGDTQYF. Written as DNA, the CDR3 is TGTGCCAGCAGTTTGGTACAGGGAGATACGCAGTATTTT.

This clone was counted between two and nine times. This chain joins TRBV7-9 and TRBJ2-3; TRBD1 aligns across 8 bases. V was pared by 5 bases and J by 2 bases, with 3 bases of the junction left unmatched. The CDR3 covers 14 residues. Per germline, CDR1 SEHNR and CDR2 FQNEAQ (reference sequence). The CDR3 nucleotides read TGTGCCAGCAGCCTGGACAGGGTCACAGATACGCAGTATTTT. It is translated as CASSLDRVTDTQYF.

This clone was counted between two and nine times. The V gene is TRBV10-3, the J gene TRBJ2-6; perhaps TRBD1 as D (6 bases). V was clipped by 0 bases and J by 3 bases, with 9 bases between them. The germline V gene has CDR1 ENHRY and CDR2 SYGVKD. There are 16 residues in the CDR3. This CDR3 reads CAISESKQGGANVLTF. CDR3 bases: TGTGCCATCAGTGAGTCGAAACAGGGTGGGGCCAACGTCCTGACTTTC.